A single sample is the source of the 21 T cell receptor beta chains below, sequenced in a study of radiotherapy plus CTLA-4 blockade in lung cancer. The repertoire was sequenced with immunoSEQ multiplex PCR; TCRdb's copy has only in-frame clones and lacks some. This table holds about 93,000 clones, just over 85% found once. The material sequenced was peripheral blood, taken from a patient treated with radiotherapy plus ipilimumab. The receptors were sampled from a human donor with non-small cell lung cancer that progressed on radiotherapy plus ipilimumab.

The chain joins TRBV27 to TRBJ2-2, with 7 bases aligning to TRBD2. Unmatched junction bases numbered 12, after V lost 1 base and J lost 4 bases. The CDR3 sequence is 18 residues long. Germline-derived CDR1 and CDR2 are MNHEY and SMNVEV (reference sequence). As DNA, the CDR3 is TGTGCCAGCAGTTTATGGGTTACGGGAGGAAGAGGCACCGGGGAGCTGTTTTTT. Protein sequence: CASSLWVTGGRGTGELFF.

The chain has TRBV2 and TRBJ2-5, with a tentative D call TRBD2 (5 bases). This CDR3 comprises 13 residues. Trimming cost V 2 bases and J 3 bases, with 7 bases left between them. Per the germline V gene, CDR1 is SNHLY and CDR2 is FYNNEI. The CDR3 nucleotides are TGTGCCAGCAGTGAACAGAGGGAAGAGACCCAGTACTTC. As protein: CASSEQREETQYF.

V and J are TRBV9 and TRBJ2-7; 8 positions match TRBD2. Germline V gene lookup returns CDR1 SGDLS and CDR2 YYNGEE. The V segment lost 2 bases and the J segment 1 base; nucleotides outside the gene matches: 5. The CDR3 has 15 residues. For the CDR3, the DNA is TGTGCCAGCAGCGTTTCGGGAGGGCCGTCCTACGAGCAGTACTTC. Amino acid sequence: CASSVSGGPSYEQYF.

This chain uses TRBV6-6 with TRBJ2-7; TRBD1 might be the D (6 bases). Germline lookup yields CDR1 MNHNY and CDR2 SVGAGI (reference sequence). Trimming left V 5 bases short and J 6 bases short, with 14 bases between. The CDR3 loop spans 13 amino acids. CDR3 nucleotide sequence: TGTGCCAGCAGTACCGGGACAAGGGGCGAGCAGTACTTC. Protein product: CASSTGTRGEQYF.

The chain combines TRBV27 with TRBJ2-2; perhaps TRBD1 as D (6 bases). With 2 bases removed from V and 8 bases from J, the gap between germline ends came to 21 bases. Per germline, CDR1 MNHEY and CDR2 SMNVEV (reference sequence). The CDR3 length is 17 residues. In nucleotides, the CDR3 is TGTGCCAGCAGTTTACCTACAGGGAGAACCCTCCCGGGGGAGCTGTTTTTT. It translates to CASSLPTGRTLPGELFF.

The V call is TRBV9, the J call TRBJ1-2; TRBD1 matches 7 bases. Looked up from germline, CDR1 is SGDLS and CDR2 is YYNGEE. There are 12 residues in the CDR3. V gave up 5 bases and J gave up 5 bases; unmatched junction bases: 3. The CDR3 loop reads CASRRQGYGYTF. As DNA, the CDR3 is TGTGCCAGCAGAAGACAGGGATATGGCTACACCTTC.

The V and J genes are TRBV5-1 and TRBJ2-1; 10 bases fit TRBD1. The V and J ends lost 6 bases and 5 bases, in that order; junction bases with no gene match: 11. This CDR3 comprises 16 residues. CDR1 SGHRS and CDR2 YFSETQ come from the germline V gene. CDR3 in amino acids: CASKWAGQGINNEQFF. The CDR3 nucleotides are TGCGCCAGCAAATGGGCGGGACAGGGGATCAACAATGAGCAGTTCTTC.

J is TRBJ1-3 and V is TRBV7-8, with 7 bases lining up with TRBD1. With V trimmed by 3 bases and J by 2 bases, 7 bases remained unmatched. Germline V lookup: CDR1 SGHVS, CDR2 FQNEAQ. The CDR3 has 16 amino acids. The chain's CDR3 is CASSLAGTAAGNTIYF. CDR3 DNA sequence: TGTGCCAGCAGCTTGGCCGGGACAGCAGCTGGAAACACCATATATTTT. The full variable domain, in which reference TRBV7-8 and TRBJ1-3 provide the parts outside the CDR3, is GAGVSQSPRYKVAKRGQDVALRCDPISGHVSLFWYQQALGQGPEFLTYFQNEAQLDKSGLPSDRFFAERPEGSVSTLKIQRTQQEDSAVYLCASSLAGTAAGNTIYFGEGSWLTVV.

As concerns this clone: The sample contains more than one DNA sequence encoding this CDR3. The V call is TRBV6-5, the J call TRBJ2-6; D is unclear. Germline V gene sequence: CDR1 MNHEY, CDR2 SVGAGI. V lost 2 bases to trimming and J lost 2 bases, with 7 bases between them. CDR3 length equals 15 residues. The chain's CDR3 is CASSYGGAGANVLTF. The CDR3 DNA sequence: TGTGCCAGCAGTTACGGTGGCGCTGGGGCCAACGTCCTGACTTTC.

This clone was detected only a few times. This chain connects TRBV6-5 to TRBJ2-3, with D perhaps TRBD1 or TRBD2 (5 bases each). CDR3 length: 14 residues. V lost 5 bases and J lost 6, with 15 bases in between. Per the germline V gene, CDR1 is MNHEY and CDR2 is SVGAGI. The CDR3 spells CASSPRDAGDTQYF. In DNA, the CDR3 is TGTGCCAGCAGTCCCCGGGACGCCGGCGATACGCAGTATTTT.

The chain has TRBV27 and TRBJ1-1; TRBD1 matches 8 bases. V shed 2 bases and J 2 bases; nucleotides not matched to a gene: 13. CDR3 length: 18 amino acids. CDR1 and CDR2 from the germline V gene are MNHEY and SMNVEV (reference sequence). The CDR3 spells CASSLGVRSGGRNTEAFF. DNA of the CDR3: TGTGCCAGCAGTTTAGGTGTGAGGTCAGGGGGCCGTAACACTGAAGCTTTCTTT.

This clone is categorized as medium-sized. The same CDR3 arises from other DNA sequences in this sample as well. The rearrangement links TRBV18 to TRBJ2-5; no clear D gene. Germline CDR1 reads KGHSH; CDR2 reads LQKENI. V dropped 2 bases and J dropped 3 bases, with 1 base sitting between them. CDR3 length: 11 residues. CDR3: CASSPEETQYF. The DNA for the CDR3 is TGTGCCAGCTCACCAGAAGAGACCCAGTACTTC.

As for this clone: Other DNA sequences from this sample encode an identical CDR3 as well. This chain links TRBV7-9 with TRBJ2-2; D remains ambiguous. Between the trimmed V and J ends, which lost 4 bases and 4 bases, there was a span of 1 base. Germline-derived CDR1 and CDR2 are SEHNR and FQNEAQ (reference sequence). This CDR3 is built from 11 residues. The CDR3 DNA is TGTGCCAGCAGCTCCACCGGGGAGCTGTTTTTT. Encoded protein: CASSSTGELFF. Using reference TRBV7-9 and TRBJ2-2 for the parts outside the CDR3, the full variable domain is DTGVSQNPRHKITKRGQNVTFRCDPISEHNRLYWYRQTLGQGPEFLTYFQNEAQLEKSRLLSDRFSAERPKGSFSTLEIQRTEQGDSAMYLCASSSTGELFFGEGSRLTVL.

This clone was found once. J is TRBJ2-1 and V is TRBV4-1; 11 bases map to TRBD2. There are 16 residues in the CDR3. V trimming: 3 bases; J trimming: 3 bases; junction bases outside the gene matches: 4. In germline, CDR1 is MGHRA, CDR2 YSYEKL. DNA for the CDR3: TGCGCCAGCAGCCAGTTCGGGACTAGCGGCTACAATGAGCAGTTCTTC. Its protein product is CASSQFGTSGYNEQFF.

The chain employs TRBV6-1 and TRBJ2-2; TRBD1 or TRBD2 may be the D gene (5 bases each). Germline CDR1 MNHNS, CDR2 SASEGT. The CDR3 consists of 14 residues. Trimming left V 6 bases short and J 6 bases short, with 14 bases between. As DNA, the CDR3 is TGTGCCAGCAGCCGGGACCTGGGGGCCGGGGAGCTGTTTTTT. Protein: CASSRDLGAGELFF.

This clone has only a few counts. CDR3 DNA sequence: TGTGCCAGCAGTTACGAGAGTCCCTACAATGAGCAGTTCTTC. It yields the protein CASSYESPYNEQFF. The rearrangement joins TRBV6-6 to TRBJ2-1; no firm D call. The CDR3 totals 14 residues. Germline V gene sequence: CDR1 MNHNY, CDR2 SVGAGI (reference sequence). V was shortened by 2 bases and J by 2 bases, with 7 bases between the two germline ends.

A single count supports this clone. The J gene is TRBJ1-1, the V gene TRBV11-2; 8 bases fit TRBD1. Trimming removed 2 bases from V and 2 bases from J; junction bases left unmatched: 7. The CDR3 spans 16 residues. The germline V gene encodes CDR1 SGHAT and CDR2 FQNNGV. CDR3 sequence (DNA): TGTGCCAGCAGCTTATCCCAGACAGGGGCCAACACTGAAGCTTTCTTT. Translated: CASSLSQTGANTEAFF.

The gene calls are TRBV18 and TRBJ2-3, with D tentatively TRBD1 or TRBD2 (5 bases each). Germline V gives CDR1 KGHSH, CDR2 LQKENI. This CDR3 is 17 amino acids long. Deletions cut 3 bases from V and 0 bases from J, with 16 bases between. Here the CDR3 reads CASSPPIGTPSTDTQYF. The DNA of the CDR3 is TGTGCCAGCTCACCTCCTATCGGGACCCCAAGCACAGATACGCAGTATTTT.

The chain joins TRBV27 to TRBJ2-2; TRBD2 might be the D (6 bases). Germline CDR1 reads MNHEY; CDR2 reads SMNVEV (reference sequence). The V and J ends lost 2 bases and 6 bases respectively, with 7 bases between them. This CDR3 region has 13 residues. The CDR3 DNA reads TGTGCCAGCAGTTTACGGGAGCCCGGGGAGCTGTTTTTT. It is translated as CASSLREPGELFF.

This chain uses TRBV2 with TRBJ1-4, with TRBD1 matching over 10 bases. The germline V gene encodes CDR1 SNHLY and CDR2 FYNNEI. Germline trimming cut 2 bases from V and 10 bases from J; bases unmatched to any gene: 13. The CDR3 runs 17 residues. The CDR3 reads CASSERGGTGVKVKLFF. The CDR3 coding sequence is TGTGCCAGCAGTGAAAGAGGAGGGACAGGGGTGAAAGTAAAACTGTTTTTT.

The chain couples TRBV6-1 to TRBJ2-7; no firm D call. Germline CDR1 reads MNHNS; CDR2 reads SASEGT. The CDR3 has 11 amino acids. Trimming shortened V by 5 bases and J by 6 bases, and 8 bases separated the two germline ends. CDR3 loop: CASSYMSEQYF. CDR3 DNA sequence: TGTGCCAGCAGTTACATGTCCGAGCAGTACTTC.